The rows below give T cell receptor beta chains drawn from one sample of a study of cytomegalovirus exposure and HLA in healthy donors. Clones were sequenced by immunoSEQ multiplex PCR, and TCRdb holds only the in-frame ones, with some missing. The sample has 250,000 or so clones, about 93% seen once. Sequencing was done on a sample of PBMCs. The receptors originated from a girl aged 2 to 9 in good health and CMV-seronegative. CDR3s include the opening cysteine and the closing phenylalanine or tryptophan. A D gene is named only where the DNA matches it firmly. Only some rows state a clone size, as once, few, many or a class for expanded clones.

>TRBJ2-2|16|TRBD1|-|TRBV19
CASRARTGENTGELFF
TGTGCCAGTAGGGCCCGGACAGGGGAGAACACCGGGGAGCTGTTTTTT
>TRBJ1-1|10|-|-|TRBV20-1
CSASGGEAFF
TGCAGTGCTAGCGGCGGAGAAGCTTTCTTT
>TRBJ1-1|15|-|-|TRBV7-9
CASSLESAGHTEAFF
TGTGCCAGCAGCTTAGAATCGGCAGGGCACACTGAAGCTTTCTTT
>TRBJ2-1|15|-|once|TRBV4-1
CASSQDPGTYNEQFF
TGCGCCAGCAGCCAAGACCCCGGGACCTACAATGAGCAGTTCTTC
>TRBJ2-7|14|-|-|TRBV7-8
CASSSQGEVYEQYF
TGTGCCAGCAGCTCACAGGGAGAGGTCTACGAGCAGTACTTC
>TRBJ2-7|14|-|-|TRBV27
CASSYSTGRREQYF
TGTGCCAGCAGTTATTCTACAGGCCGTCGCGAGCAGTACTTC
>TRBJ2-7|17|TRBD2|once|TRBV14
CASSQVGRGRASYEQYF
TGTGCCAGCAGCCAAGTTGGGCGCGGGAGGGCCTCCTACGAGCAGTACTTC
>TRBJ2-1|17|TRBD2|-|TRBV19
CASSIRGGGTRYNEQFF
TGTGCCAGTAGTATAAGAGGGGGTGGGACTAGGTACAATGAGCAGTTCTTC
>TRBJ2-1|18|-|-|TRBV7-3
CASSLSGPGESSYNEQFF
TGTGCCAGCAGCTTAAGCGGCCCTGGGGAGAGCTCCTACAATGAGCAGTTCTTC
>TRBJ1-1|15|-|-|TRBV29-1
CSVTVWGRGYTEAFF
TGCAGCGTGACCGTCTGGGGGCGAGGGTACACTGAAGCTTTCTTT
>TRBJ1-5|14|TRBD1|-|TRBV6-1
CASRAGTGIQPQHF
TGTGCCAGCAGAGCCGGGACAGGGATTCAGCCCCAGCATTTT
>TRBJ2-3|15|TRBD2|-|TRBV5-4
CASSDLAEFTDTQYF
TGTGCCAGCAGCGATCTAGCGGAGTTCACAGATACGCAGTATTTT
>TRBJ1-2|13|-|-|TRBV2
CASRVTAPYGYTF
TGTGCCAGCAGGGTGACAGCCCCTTATGGCTACACCTTC
>TRBJ2-7|14|TRBD2|-|TRBV18
CASSLPAGVYEQYF
TGTGCCAGCTCACTCCCGGCGGGAGTCTACGAGCAGTACTTC
>TRBJ1-5|16|-|-|TRBV21-1
CASSKLQGSWNQPQHF
TGTGCCAGCAGCAAATTACAGGGCTCGTGGAATCAGCCCCAGCATTTT
>TRBJ1-5|16|TRBD1|-|TRBV4-1
CASSQDPGQGSQPQHF
TGCGCCAGCAGCCAAGATCCGGGACAGGGTAGTCAGCCCCAGCATTTT
>TRBJ2-3|17|TRBD2|-|TRBV2
CASSEEALSGRVYTQYF
TGTGCCAGCAGTGAAGAGGCTTTAAGCGGGAGGGTGTATACGCAGTATTTT
>TRBJ1-2|11|-|-|TRBV29-1
CSVERGGGYTF
TGCAGCGTTGAAAGGGGGGGAGGCTACACCTTC
>TRBJ2-1|15|-|-|TRBV7-6
CASSLGGRNYNEQFF
TGTGCCAGCAGCTTAGGGGGCAGAAATTACAATGAGCAGTTCTTC
>TRBJ2-5|15|-|-|TRBV5-1
CASSLGLASQETQYF
TGCGCCAGCAGCTTGGGTCTAGCGTCCCAAGAGACCCAGTACTTC
>TRBJ2-1|15|TRBD2|once|TRBV9
CASSVEVSGGDEQFF
TGTGCCAGCAGCGTAGAGGTTAGCGGGGGAGATGAGCAGTTCTTC
>TRBJ2-1|14|-|-|TRBV7-9
CASSLGQGHNEQFF
TGTGCCAGCAGCTTAGGGCAGGGCCACAATGAGCAGTTCTTC
>TRBJ2-2|14|-|-|TRBV5-6
CASSPGLYTGELFF
TGTGCCAGCAGTCCGGGACTGTACACCGGGGAGCTGTTTTTT
>TRBJ2-1|17|TRBD2|-|TRBV9
CASSHALAGGAHNEQFF
TGTGCCAGCAGCCATGCCTTAGCGGGAGGGGCTCACAATGAGCAGTTCTTC
>TRBJ1-2|13|TRBD1|-|TRBV27
CASSTTGAYGYTF
TGTGCCAGCAGCACCACAGGGGCCTATGGCTACACCTTC
>TRBJ2-7|11|-|-|TRBV19
CASSRGYEQYF
TGTGCCAGTAGCAGGGGCTACGAGCAGTACTTC
>TRBJ2-2|16|TRBD1|-|TRBV7-9
CASSLGTGAGFGELFF
TGTGCCAGCAGCTTGGGGACAGGGGCCGGATTCGGGGAGCTGTTTTTT
>TRBJ2-7|15|TRBD2|-|TRBV29-1
CSVGPPASGIYEQYF
TGCAGCGTCGGCCCCCCGGCTAGCGGGATCTACGAGCAGTACTTC
>TRBJ2-3|16|-|once|TRBV2
CASSEWREDPRDTQYF
TGTGCCAGCAGTGAATGGCGGGAAGACCCGAGGGATACGCAGTATTTT
>TRBJ2-2|16|-|once|TRBV9
CASSAGIRTNTGELFF
TGTGCCAGCAGCGCCGGGATAAGAACGAACACCGGGGAGCTGTTTTTT
>TRBJ1-1|15|-|-|TRBV7-4
CASSFYRAGHTEAFF
TGTGCCAGCAGCTTTTACAGGGCCGGGCACACTGAAGCTTTCTTT
>TRBJ2-7|12|-|-|TRBV7-9
CASSLRVDEQYF
TGTGCCAGCAGCCTACGGGTCGACGAGCAGTACTTC
>TRBJ2-1|15|TRBD2|-|TRBV6-5
CASSRLAGAYNEQFF
TGTGCCAGCAGTCGACTAGCGGGGGCCTACAATGAGCAGTTCTTC
>TRBJ1-3|17|TRBD1|-|TRBV5-6
CASSSLQGASYGNTIYF
TGTGCCAGCAGCTCACTGCAGGGGGCATCCTATGGAAACACCATATATTTT
>TRBJ2-7|12|-|few|TRBV6-5
CASSLGGEKQYF
TGTGCCAGCAGTCTAGGGGGGGAAAAGCAGTACTTC
>TRBJ2-7|15|TRBD2|-|TRBV6-5
CASRVGLADPYEQYF
TGTGCCAGCAGGGTAGGACTAGCGGACCCCTACGAGCAGTACTTC
>TRBJ2-7|16|TRBD2|-|TRBV13
CASSLGGLAGPYEQYF
TGTGCCAGCAGCTTAGGAGGACTAGCGGGACCCTACGAGCAGTACTTC
>TRBJ2-1|10|TRBD2|-|TRBV20-1
CKTGGDEQFF
TGCAAAACCGGGGGGGATGAGCAGTTCTTC
>TRBJ2-6|16|TRBD1|-|TRBV9
CASSPGTGAGANVLTF
TGTGCCAGCAGCCCGGGGACAGGGGCCGGGGCCAACGTCCTGACTTTC
>TRBJ2-7|17|TRBD1|-|TRBV11-2
CASSPYRRDRVSYEQYF
TGTGCCAGCAGCCCCTACCGCCGGGACAGGGTCTCCTACGAGCAGTACTTC
>TRBJ1-5|11|-|-|TRBV28
CASSWPHAQHF
TGTGCCAGCAGTTGGCCTCATGCCCAGCATTTT
>TRBJ2-7|15|-|-|TRBV9
CASSVGLVDSYEQYF
TGTGCCAGCAGCGTAGGACTAGTGGACTCCTACGAGCAGTACTTC
>TRBJ1-2|13|TRBD1|-|TRBV11-2
CASSAGTGGGYTF
TGTGCCAGCAGCGCCGGGACAGGGGGTGGCTACACCTTC
>TRBJ2-3|15|TRBD1|-|TRBV10-3
CAISGTGASIYTQYF
TGTGCCATCAGCGGGACAGGGGCAAGCATCTATACGCAGTATTTT
>TRBJ1-3|16|TRBD1|-|TRBV5-6
CATSGQTFLSGNTIYF
TGTGCCACCTCGGGACAGACCTTCCTCTCTGGAAACACCATATATTTT